This entry lists 8 T cell receptor beta chains sequenced from one sample in a study of shared clonotypes between healthy human individuals. The protocol was immunoSEQ multiplex PCR, while the TCRdb copy is restricted to in-frame clones and leaves out a portion. The sample contains 650,000 to 750,000 clones, around 72% of which appear only once. The sequenced sample was memory CD4+ T cells sorted from blood. Regarding subset: CD45RA-negative fraction. The source is a woman aged 25 to 39 in good health.

The rearrangement joins TRBV7-9 to TRBJ2-3; 7 nucleotides line up with TRBD2. With 3 bases clipped from V and 5 bases from J, the junction kept 11 bases outside the gene matches. The CDR3 runs to 16 residues. Per the germline V gene, CDR1 is SEHNR and CDR2 is FQNEAQ (reference sequence). The DNA of the CDR3 is TGTGCCAGCAGCTTGATCGTCCAGCGGGATTTAGATACGCAGTATTTT. Its protein product is CASSLIVQRDLDTQYF.

This clone has ten or more counts. The chain carries TRBV5-1 and TRBJ2-2; tentatively, D is TRBD1 (6 bases). CDR3 length equals 14 residues. Between the trimmed V and J ends, which lost 4 bases and 4 bases, there was a span of 11 bases. Germline V lookup: CDR1 SGHRS, CDR2 YFSETQ. CDR3 sequence reads: CASSHGQSTGELFF. The CDR3 DNA follows: TGCGCCAGCAGCCACGGACAGTCCACCGGGGAGCTGTTTTTT.

The rearrangement links TRBV6-1 to TRBJ2-3; the match to TRBD2 covers 7 bases. Germline V lookup: CDR1 MNHNS, CDR2 SASEGT. CDR3 size: 14 residues. V was pared by 0 bases and J by 6 bases, with 3 bases of the junction left unmatched. CDR3 DNA sequence: TGTGCCAGCAGTGAAGCTAGCGGGCGGGATACGCAGTATTTT. As protein: CASSEASGRDTQYF.

This clone has a handful of counts. The V gene is TRBV28, the J gene TRBJ1-2; D remains ambiguous. Trimming took 5 bases from V and 0 from J, leaving 4 bases between them. CDR3 length equals 12 residues. Germline-derived CDR1 and CDR2 are MDHEN and SYDVKM. CDR3 sequence reads: CASSTSNYGYTF. CDR3 DNA: TGTGCCAGCAGTACTTCTAACTATGGCTACACCTTC.

The chain couples TRBV6-1 to TRBJ2-2; D gene unclear. V gave up 1 base and J gave up 7 bases, with 10 bases separating them. The germline V gene has CDR1 MNHNS and CDR2 SASEGT. The CDR3 extends over 14 amino acids. The CDR3 is CASSEVIVGGELFF. As DNA, the CDR3 is TGTGCCAGCAGTGAAGTAATAGTGGGCGGGGAGCTGTTTTTT.

The count of this clone is one. This chain uses TRBV19 with TRBJ2-6; D gene unclear. The V and J ends lost 6 bases and 0 bases respectively, with 12 bases between them. The CDR3 has 16 residues. The germline gives CDR1 LNHDA, CDR2 SQIVND (reference sequence). DNA for the CDR3: TGTGCCAGTAGGCGGCCGTCCTCCTCTGGGGCCAACGTCCTGACTTTC. Its translation: CASRRPSSSGANVLTF.

V usage is TRBV5-1 and J usage is TRBJ2-1; 9 positions agree with TRBD2. The J segment lost 0 bases and the V segment lost 4 bases, leaving 8 bases of the junction unmatched. CDR1 and CDR2 from the germline V gene are SGHRS and YFSETQ. The CDR3 length is 17 residues. The CDR3 DNA sequence: TGCGCCAGCAGCCATGGGACTAGCCTTAGCTCCTACAATGAGCAGTTCTTC. This sequence encodes CASSHGTSLSSYNEQFF.

The chain carries TRBV28 and TRBJ2-7, with 7 bases identical to TRBD2. The CDR3 length is 15 residues. V shed 7 bases and J 2 bases; nucleotides not matched to a gene: 11. Germline CDR1 and CDR2: MDHEN and SYDVKM. The CDR3 protein is CASTMHSSGPYEQYF. The CDR3, as DNA: TGTGCCAGCACCATGCACAGTAGCGGGCCCTACGAGCAGTACTTC.